This T cell receptor (beta chain) came from a study of blood T cells in healthy people across ages. The second PCR ran roughly 6 to 12 cycles with a sample-barcoded 5' primer and J-beta primers. Each cDNA molecule was tagged by a template-switch adaptor with 12 random nucleotides. Per-sample output comprised a minimum of 3 million paired-end reads containing CDR3. TCRdb itself ran the 5' RACE reads through MiXCR, one entry per CDR3 protein. Of around 1,800,000 distinct CDR3 sequences listed, about 39% are singletons. Germline CDR1 reads SGDLS; CDR2 reads YYNGEE. V gave up 1 base and J gave up 7 bases, with 24 bases separating them. The CDR3 has 18 amino acids.

The sequence came from a human donor in good health. The genes are TRBV9 and TRBJ2-1; D assignment may be TRBD1 or TRBD2 (5 bases each). The sequenced sample consisted of blood. The CDR3 DNA sequence: TGTGCCAGCAGCGTATGTGGGACGGGTGGGGGACCGGGAAATGAGCAGTTCTTC. Translated: CASSVCGTGGGPGNEQFF.